This TCR beta chain was captured by sequencing in a study of T cell changes during pregnancy in multiple sclerosis. CDR1 and CDR2 (germline): MNHEY, SVGAGI. V lost 5 bases, J lost 5 bases, and 15 bases lay in between. The CDR3 contains 14 residues. Profiled with immunoSEQ multiplex PCR; TCRdb holds only in-frame clones, not every one. Here the sample spans approximately 61,000 clones, 88% being singletons. The chain links TRBV6-5 to TRBJ1-1, with unresolved D. The sample was peripheral blood, taken in the first trimester of pregnancy. The TCR originated in a female donor with multiple sclerosis, enrolled in a pregnancy study. Here the CDR3 DNA reads TGTGCCAGCAGTCAACAGCCGAGCCCTACTGAAGCTTTCTTT. It specifies CASSQQPSPTEAFF.